These 30 T cell receptor beta chains originate from one sample sequenced in a study of shared clonotypes between healthy human individuals. The data were produced by immunoSEQ multiplex PCR, yet TCRdb's version contains in-frame clones alone and is incomplete. In the table there are 450,000 to 550,000 clones, more than 65% of which are singletons. The sequenced sample consisted of PBMCs. Source of these receptors: a woman in her 40s in good health. Some clones in this sample may be carry-over from other donors' samples.

This sequence joins TRBV6-1 and TRBJ2-3; 7 nucleotides line up with TRBD2. CDR3 size: 15 residues. Germline loops: CDR1 MNHNS, CDR2 SASEGT. The trim removed 3 bases at V and 2 bases at J, leaving 5 bases unmatched. The CDR3 reads CASSERRLATDTQYF. CDR3 DNA sequence: TGTGCCAGCAGTGAGCGAAGACTAGCCACAGATACGCAGTATTTT.

V usage is TRBV7-9 and J usage is TRBJ2-1; 7 positions match TRBD1. V lost 5 bases and J lost 3; bases outside the gene matches: 7. Germline V gene lookup returns CDR1 SEHNR and CDR2 FQNEAQ (reference sequence). CDR3 length equals 15 residues. The chain's CDR3 is CASSPPGQLYNEQFF. The CDR3 DNA reads TGTGCCAGCAGCCCCCCGGGACAGCTCTACAATGAGCAGTTCTTC.

The rearrangement uses TRBV28 and TRBJ1-4; the D gene is possibly TRBD1 (6 bases). V shed 11 bases and J shed 6 bases, with 19 bases lying between them. The CDR3 extends over 14 amino acids. CDR1 and CDR2 (germline): MDHEN, SYDVKM. CDR3 sequence reads: CAEQGSGKDEKLFF. The CDR3 DNA sequence: TGTGCCGAACAGGGAAGCGGTAAAGATGAAAAACTGTTTTTT.

The rearrangement links TRBV18 to TRBJ2-1; D is uncertain. Trimming took off 0 bases at V and 3 bases at J, with 9 bases between the two ends. The CDR3 spans 15 residues. Looked up from germline, CDR1 is KGHSH and CDR2 is LQKENI. CDR3 DNA sequence: TGTGCCAGCTCACCACCGGAGCAACACTACAATGAGCAGTTCTTC. Its translation: CASSPPEQHYNEQFF.

As regards this clone: This specimen includes other DNA sequences encoding the same CDR3. The rearrangement links TRBV28 to TRBJ2-7; 8 bases line up with TRBD1. The length of the CDR3 is 12 residues. With V trimmed by 8 bases and J by 3 bases, 3 bases remained unmatched. The V gene's germline CDR1 is MDHEN and CDR2 SYDVKM. The CDR3 reads CASRDRGYEQYF. The DNA of the CDR3 is TGTGCCAGCCGAGACAGGGGCTACGAGCAGTACTTC.

The chain combines TRBV5-1 with TRBJ1-1; D not resolved. V lost 1 base and J 4 bases, leaving 11 bases between the germline ends. Germline assignment: CDR1 SGHRS and CDR2 YFSETQ. The CDR3 is made up of 14 amino acids. The DNA for the CDR3 is TGCGCCAGCAGCTTGACTATAGGTGGCACTGAAGCTTTCTTT. This codes for CASSLTIGGTEAFF.

V is TRBV29-1 and J is TRBJ2-2; 14 bases match TRBD2. The CDR3 is 18 residues long. V lost 4 bases to trimming and J lost 4 bases; unmatched junction nucleotides: 11. In germline, CDR1 is SQVTM, CDR2 ANQGSEA. The CDR3 protein is CSVGLRLAGGPRTGELFF. The CDR3 coding sequence is TGCAGCGTTGGTCTGCGACTAGCGGGAGGGCCGCGCACCGGGGAGCTGTTTTTT.

This clone has a count of ten or more. Different DNA sequences within this sample yield the same CDR3. The chain combines TRBV19 with TRBJ1-1, with D possibly matching TRBD1 (5 bases). Trimming pared 2 bases from V and 1 base from J, leaving 8 bases between. CDR3 size: 14 residues. The germline V gene encodes CDR1 LNHDA and CDR2 SQIVND (reference sequence). The CDR3 bases are TGTGCCAGTAGTATACAGGGAGGGAACACTGAAGCTTTCTTT. Translation: CASSIQGGNTEAFF. The whole variable domain, remainder taken from reference TRBV19 and TRBJ1-1, is DGGITQSPKYLFRKEGQNVTLSCEQNLNHDAMYWYRQDPGQGLRLIYYSQIVNDFQKGDIAEGYSVSREKKESFPLTVTSAQKNPTAFYLCASSIQGGNTEAFFGQGTRLTVV.

The chain recombines TRBV2 with TRBJ2-4, with D possibly being TRBD2 (5 bases). V lost 8 bases and J lost 2, with 16 bases in between. The CDR3 length is 15 residues. Germline CDR1 is SNHLY and CDR2 is FYNNEI. The CDR3 bases are TGTGCCAGCGGAACCGCTAGCCAGTCCAAAAACATTCAGTACTTC. Its translation is CASGTASQSKNIQYF.

The J gene is TRBJ1-1, the V gene TRBV28; 8 nucleotides line up with TRBD1. The germline gives CDR1 MDHEN, CDR2 SYDVKM. This CDR3 has 13 amino acids. Trimming cost V 8 bases and J 11 bases; bases outside gene matches: 13. This chain's CDR3 is CASYRGQGRFAFF. The CDR3 DNA is TGTGCCAGCTACCGTGGACAGGGTCGGTTTGCTTTCTTT.

Concerning this clone: Other DNA sequences in the same sample also yield this CDR3. The CDR3 DNA reads as TGTGCCTGGAGTGTTTCGGGGGGCTTCTATGGCTACACCTTC. Amino acids: CAWSVSGGFYGYTF. The rearrangement links TRBV30 to TRBJ1-2; possible D gene TRBD1, 6 bases. V was trimmed by 0 bases and J by 4 bases, leaving 12 bases between them. CDR1 and CDR2 (germline): GTSNPN, SVGIG (reference sequence). The CDR3 covers 14 residues.

This sequence joins TRBV19 and TRBJ2-6, with D perhaps being TRBD1 or TRBD2 (5 bases each). This CDR3 contains 18 residues. V was clipped by 6 bases and J by 4 bases, with 22 bases between them. Germline-derived CDR1 and CDR2 are LNHDA and SQIVND (reference sequence). The CDR3 sequence is CASRPPGPPQWGANVLTF. In nucleotides, the CDR3 is TGTGCCAGTAGACCCCCGGGACCCCCGCAATGGGGGGCCAACGTCCTGACTTTC.

The V and J genes are TRBV4-3 and TRBJ1-1, with D tentatively TRBD1 (5 bases). Germline CDR1 and CDR2: LGHNA and YSLEER. Trimming cost V 6 bases and J 0 bases, with 11 bases left between them. The CDR3 contains 14 residues. CDR3 nucleotides: TGCGCCAGCAGTACGCGGGGGTTGAACACTGAAGCTTTCTTT. This encodes CASSTRGLNTEAFF.

The V and J genes are TRBV5-4 and TRBJ2-7; TRBD1 is a possible D gene (6 bases). CDR1 and CDR2 from the germline V gene are SGHNT and YYREEE (reference sequence). V gave up 7 bases and J gave up 1 base, with 15 bases separating them. This CDR3 region has 14 residues. CDR3 nucleotides: TGTGCCAGCCGGGAACAGGGCTCTTCCTACGAGCAGTACTTC. Protein sequence: CASREQGSSYEQYF.

The gene calls are TRBV28 and TRBJ1-1; D ambiguous. The V gene lost 6 bases and the J gene lost 1 base, with 6 bases spanning the gap. The V gene's germline CDR1 is MDHEN and CDR2 SYDVKM. The CDR3 runs 12 residues. DNA for the CDR3: TGTGCCAGCAGCATTCGGAACACTGAAGCTTTCTTT. It encodes CASSIRNTEAFF.

The chain recombines TRBV9 with TRBJ2-5, with D perhaps TRBD1 or TRBD2 (6 bases each). The CDR3 sequence is 15 residues long. Per the germline V gene, CDR1 is SGDLS and CDR2 is YYNGEE. The V end lost 3 bases, the J end lost 4 bases, and 16 bases lay between the germline ends. Written as DNA, the CDR3 is TGTGCCAGCAGCGCTTCGCTGGGGGGCGGAGAGACCCAGTACTTC. It specifies CASSASLGGGETQYF. The full variable domain, in which reference TRBV9 and TRBJ2-5 provide the parts outside the CDR3, is DSGVTQTPKHLITATGQRVTLRCSPRSGDLSVYWYQQSLDQGLQFLIQYYNGEERAKGNILERFSAQQFPDLHSELNLSSLELGDSALYFCASSASLGGGETQYFGPGTRLLVL.

The chain joins TRBV30 to TRBJ1-1; no definite D call. V shed 2 bases and J shed 8 bases, with 9 bases lying between them. This CDR3 comprises 11 residues. Looked up from germline, CDR1 is GTSNPN and CDR2 is SVGIG (reference sequence). CDR3 in amino acids: CAWSPRREAFF. The CDR3 bases are TGTGCCTGGAGTCCGCGACGGGAAGCTTTCTTT.

This sequence joins TRBV28 and TRBJ2-7; D is ambiguous. The CDR3 runs 11 residues. Trimming took 6 bases from V and 2 from J, leaving 5 bases between them. Looked up from germline, CDR1 is MDHEN and CDR2 is SYDVKM. Here the CDR3 DNA reads TGTGCCAGCAGGACAACCTACGAGCAGTACTTC. This encodes CASRTTYEQYF.

This clone has just a few counts. The chain is built from TRBV29-1 and TRBJ2-5, with 7 bases that match TRBD1. Germline V gene sequence: CDR1 SQVTM, CDR2 ANQGSEA. V lost 6 bases to trimming and J lost 2 bases; unmatched junction nucleotides: 6. The CDR3 contains 13 residues. CDR3 DNA sequence: TGCAGCGTCGCAGGGACAGATCAAGAGACCCAGTACTTC. Residues: CSVAGTDQETQYF.

The V call is TRBV7-9, the J call TRBJ2-1; D unclear. V lost 6 bases, J lost 4 bases, and 7 bases lay in between. Germline CDR1 and CDR2: SEHNR and FQNEAQ (reference sequence). This CDR3 is 12 amino acids long. The CDR3 DNA reads TGTGCCAGCAGACTGGTTTACAATGAGCAGTTCTTC. This sequence encodes CASRLVYNEQFF.

This clone was detected once. This sequence joins TRBV7-2 and TRBJ2-1; D is possibly TRBD1 (5 bases). Germline CDR1 is SGHTA and CDR2 is FQGNSA. This CDR3 is built from 15 residues. The V end was cut by 3 bases, the J end by 5 bases, with 14 bases between. CDR3 sequence reads: CASSFPRRGNNEQFF. The CDR3 nucleotides are TGTGCCAGCAGCTTCCCCCGTAGGGGTAACAATGAGCAGTTCTTC.

The J gene is TRBJ2-7, the V gene TRBV11-2; 7 bases align to TRBD2. The ends lost 7 bases at V and 2 bases at J; junction bases unmatched: 11. This CDR3 comprises 15 residues. The germline CDR1 and CDR2 sequences are SGHAT and FQNNGV. CDR3 protein: CASTTMGGPTYEQYF. DNA for the CDR3: TGTGCCAGCACTACGATGGGAGGGCCCACCTACGAGCAGTACTTC.

This clone was seen a few times. The chain couples TRBV30 to TRBJ1-3, with D unresolved. The CDR3 contains 12 residues. V was pared by 4 bases and J by 10 bases, with 14 bases between. Germline CDR1 reads GTSNPN; CDR2 reads SVGIG (reference sequence). The CDR3 is CAWMGQPGTIYF. The CDR3 DNA reads as TGTGCCTGGATGGGCCAGCCGGGGACCATATATTTT.

The J gene is TRBJ2-5, the V gene TRBV7-9; D remains ambiguous. V shed 1 base and J shed 2 bases, with 5 bases lying between them. CDR3 length: 13 residues. From germline, CDR1 is SEHNR and CDR2 FQNEAQ (reference sequence). In DNA, the CDR3 is TGTGCCAGCAGCTTAGTACAGCAAGAGACCCAGTACTTC. This translates into CASSLVQQETQYF.

The rearrangement links TRBV7-9 to TRBJ2-3; perhaps TRBD2 as D (5 bases). Germline V gives CDR1 SEHNR, CDR2 FQNEAQ (reference sequence). The CDR3 totals 13 residues. Trimming took 4 bases from V and 9 from J, leaving 14 bases between them. The CDR3 loop reads CASSSHSGWTQYF. CDR3 nucleotide sequence: TGTGCCAGCAGCTCCCATTCGGGGTGGACGCAGTATTTT.

The V and J genes are TRBV10-3 and TRBJ2-5, with 7 bases matching TRBD2. The J call is in doubt because the DNA end fits TRBJ2-7 better. This CDR3 has 16 residues. Germline lookup yields CDR1 ENHRY and CDR2 SYGVKD. CDR3 sequence (DNA): TGTGCCATCAGTGAGTCGAGTTATGGCGGGAGTTCCGAGCAGTACTTC. Its protein is CAISESSYGGSSEQYF.

The V and J genes are TRBV27 and TRBJ2-7; tentatively, D is TRBD1 (7 bases). This CDR3 is 15 amino acids long. The ends were cut back, 3 bases at V and 6 bases at J, with 18 bases in the middle. CDR1 is MNHEY and CDR2 is SMNVEV in the germline V gene (reference sequence). The CDR3 here is CASSLEAGGSPEQYF. CDR3 bases: TGTGCCAGCAGTTTGGAGGCAGGGGGGAGTCCCGAGCAGTACTTC.

This clone appeared a single time. The chain recombines TRBV7-2 with TRBJ2-7; D remains ambiguous. V lost 5 bases and J 5 bases, leaving 16 bases between the germline ends. The germline CDR1 and CDR2 sequences are SGHTA and FQGNSA. This CDR3 contains 14 residues. This chain's CDR3 is CASSPSYVLHEQYF. The CDR3 DNA reads as TGTGCCAGCAGCCCGAGTTACGTTCTCCACGAGCAGTACTTC. Looking up the rest from reference TRBV7-2 and TRBJ2-7 gives the full variable domain: GAGVSQSPSNKVTEKGKDVELRCDPISGHTALYWYRQSLGQGLEFLIYFQGNSAPDKSGLPSDRFSAERTGGSVSTLTIQRTQQEDSAVYLCASSPSYVLHEQYFGPGTRLTVT.

The V call is TRBV28, the J call TRBJ2-5, with 7 bases that match TRBD1. CDR1 and CDR2 (germline): MDHEN, SYDVKM. Trimming cost V 4 bases and J 8 bases; bases outside gene matches: 7. The CDR3 length is 13 residues. CDR3 region: CASSSGQSDTQYF. CDR3 nucleotides: TGTGCCAGCAGTTCGGGACAGTCCGACACCCAGTACTTC.

The chain couples TRBV7-9 to TRBJ2-7; D might be TRBD1 or TRBD2, each matching 6 bases. CDR3 length: 14 residues. Trimming pared 1 base from V and 1 base from J, leaving 8 bases between. CDR1 and CDR2 (germline): SEHNR, FQNEAQ (reference sequence). The CDR3 loop reads CASSLVGGSYEQYF. The CDR3, as DNA: TGTGCCAGCAGCTTAGTAGGGGGGTCCTACGAGCAGTACTTC.